This TCR beta chain was sequenced for a study of early stage breast cancer tumors. Each sample had two DNA replicates, approximately 0.49 ug blood or roughly 1.6 ug tissue. Clones were read by immunoSEQ multiplex PCR, and TCRdb kept only the in-frame ones, dropping some. The sample yields around 53,000 clones, approximately 90% seen once. Trimming stripped 6 bases from V and 3 bases from J, with 11 bases between. Germline values: CDR1 LNHDA, CDR2 SQIVND (reference sequence). This CDR3 is 13 amino acids long. General observations from the study: Most shared enriched TCRB sequences were commonly generated ones. Blood repertoires resembled normal breast more than tumor.

Details on this clone: Its antigen is still unknown.

The gene calls are TRBV19 and TRBJ1-1, with D possibly being TRBD1 (5 bases). The sequence came from a person between 65 and 80 years old with breast cancer. Material for sequencing was blood. DNA of the CDR3: TGTGCCAGTAGGGCAGGGTTCGACACTGAAGCTTTCTTT. Amino acids: CASRAGFDTEAFF.